This T cell receptor beta chain was sequenced in a study of T cells after yellow fever vaccination. Study-wide points: Researchers report a weaker secondary response that nonetheless peaked faster, day 5 versus 15. Repertoires sorted by FACS could include abundant clonotypes that are contaminants from the bulk population.

The germline gives CDR1 SGHTA, CDR2 FQGNSA. There are 16 residues in the CDR3. Trimming took 6 bases from V and 0 from J, leaving 12 bases between them. The table lists this clonotype with many counts. Its antigen is currently unknown. Via MiXCR, TCRdb re-called the 5' RACE reads, giving one row per CDR3 protein. The table shows 280,000 or so distinct CDR3 sequences, with 8.7% occurring only once. The sequence was collected from a young man who received the YFV17D yellow fever vaccine. The sequenced sample was CD4+ T cells sorted from PBMCs, obtained 5 days after the yellow fever booster vaccination. The chain has TRBV7-2 and TRBJ2-6, with D possibly matching TRBD1 (5 bases). The CDR3 is CASRPRQSSGANVLTF. In DNA, the CDR3 is TGTGCCAGCAGACCCAGACAGAGCTCTGGGGCCAACGTCCTGACTTTC.